This TCR beta chain appears in the sequencing data of a study of regulatory dendritic cells for organ transplantation. CD4+ or CD8+ T cells were sorted as naive CD45RA+ or memory CD45RO+. TCRdb's table, derived via immunoSEQ multiplex PCR, lists solely in-frame clones and lacks some. The sample holds approximately 19,000 clones, 74% seen once. The CDR3 is 15 residues long. Losses at the gene ends were 0 bases for V and 5 bases for J; bases not matched to a gene: 4. CDR1 and CDR2 (germline): SGDLS, YYNGEE. Specimen: memory CD4+ T cells from blood. Regarding subset: CD45RO+ memory T cells. The chain carries TRBV9 and TRBJ2-5, with 10 bases aligning to TRBD2. This clonotype was obtained from a human donor in good health. CDR3 sequence (DNA): TGTGCCAGCAGCGTAGAGGTAGCGGGGGGTGAGACCCAGTACTTC. It encodes CASSVEVAGGETQYF.